The subject of this entry is one T cell receptor beta chain. This clonotype was seen ten or more times. Its antigen is not yet known. No base quality values were provided; no much bigger clone lies one nucleotide off. TCR beta CDR3 regions were amplified from RNA transcripts. The TCR CDR3 was subjected to a first round of RT-PCR using the HTBI primer set and the Qiagen OneStep RT-PCR kit. A second multiplex PCR round built the libraries, followed by size selection and purification. Sequencing of the libraries was done on an Illumina HiSeq2000 using paired-end 100 bp reads. The authors processed their data as follows. SOAPnuke was used to process the raw data, throwing out any read that contained adapters or uncalled bases, had a mean Phred below 15, or lacked an exact constant-primer or identifier match. COPE v1.2.5 was used to merge high-quality paired reads, and clonotypes were defined as unique nucleotide sequences. Clonotypes were aligned to IMGT TRBV, TRBD and TRBJ reference segments using MiTCR v1.1. Only V-J combinations with frequency above 0.0001, covering approximately 99% of repertoires, were analysed. A TCS score was defined as the ratio of F50 (clonal expansion) to E x V (chaos), with BLOSUM62-based TCRdist applied between CDR3 peptides within each V-J. Welch's t-statistics and random forest reduced just over 500 V-J features to 13, which were used in a naive Bayes classifier (R e1071). Thyroid-blood repertoire similarity was quantified with the Morisita-Horn index. TCRdb's own reprocessing of the public reads used fastp at Q25 and MiXCR and kept productive beta chains. Each record represents a unique CDR3 protein, reported with the most common genes and DNA among its rows. TCRdb's processing, not the authors', yielded these V and J calls. The sample data list more than 500,000 distinct CDR3 sequences, and 40% to 55% of these were observed just once. The ten largest account for approximately 44% of the sample.

V and J lose 5 bases and 8 bases, and a span of 15 bases separates them. CDR1 and CDR2 were assigned from the germline V gene (reference sequence) as SEHNR and FQNEAQ. From the cysteine through the phenylalanine, the CDR3 covers 13 amino acids. Only the CDR3 region is kept as DNA, spanning 39 bases read in frame from base 1. The study excluded patients with uncontrolled infections, other autoimmune diseases, pregnancy or lactation. Diagnoses were established on the basis of clinical symptoms, serum thyroxine and TRAb, thyroid ultrasound, and orbital computed tomography. Total RNA was extracted using Trizol reagent, and RNA quality was assessed on an Agilent 2100 Bioanalyzer. These data belong to a study of T cells in Graves' hyperthyroidism and ophthalmopathy (dated by TCRdb to between 2018 and 2021). With regard to the full study: To identify TCR V-J signatures that set the groups apart, the researchers used a discovery cohort of 100 or so patients, made up of 40 to 45 with Graves' ophthalmopathy and about 60 with stable Graves' hyperthyroidism. TCR Vbeta CDR3 sequencing of 135 peripheral blood samples (under 45 ophthalmopathy, over 70 hyperthyroidism and approximately 17 progressor patients) is reported in the paper. In more than 5 Graves' hyperthyroidism patients, the study also compared T-cell repertoires from thyroid tissue with T-cell repertoires from blood. For training and testing, the roughly 93 patients in the discovery cohort were randomly divided in a 7:3 ratio. Following sampling, methimazole starting at 30 mg daily was given to hyperthyroidism patients, and high-dose intravenous methylprednisolone was given to ophthalmopathy patients. Whether ophthalmopathy could be predicted prospectively was tested in an independent validation cohort made up of about 18 hyperthyroidism patients plus 17 patients who later progressed to ophthalmopathy.

The research as a whole found: In cross-validation, a model built on a 13 V-J signature told ophthalmopathy apart from stable hyperthyroidism with over 85% sensitivity and around 81% specificity, and in testing the same model reached 80%/75%. Sample size was not statistically predetermined, and investigators were not blinded to group allocation. Blood samples also contained most of the expanded thyroid clonotypes (frequency above 0.001), which suggests that blood repertoires may reflect thyroid immune responses. In validation, progression to ophthalmopathy was predicted by the model with 65% to 71% sensitivity and roughly 72% specificity, a median of about 6.8 months before onset.

The chain employs TRBV7-9 and TRBJ1-2; the D gene lacks a confident call. The sequencing input was peripheral blood or thyroid tissue (not recorded which). This sequence was found in an adult woman with Graves' disease, either hyperthyroidism or ophthalmopathy (not recorded which). For the CDR3, the sequence is CASSVTRVGGYTF. The bases are TGTGCCAGCAGCGTAACAAGGGTAGGAGGCTACACCTTC.